The clone carrying this TCR beta chain was seen once. The target antigen is unknown. The entry originates in a study of long-term antiretroviral therapy in people with HIV. Before they underwent DNA extraction, samples held roughly 0.95-11 million cryopreserved PBMC. Study-wide results and limits: ART was followed by higher diversity that remained below transplant donor controls. The blood, collected between the mid-2000s and the late 2010s, was possibly taken under older ART regimens.

The CDR3 is 14 residues long. Germline V gives CDR1 LNHDA, CDR2 SQIVND (reference sequence). Trimming removed 6 bases from V and 6 bases from J; junction bases left unmatched: 7. The run of the v3.0 immunoSEQ assay was at survey level. Only in-frame clones appear in the TCRdb table, and some are missing; sequencing was by immunoSEQ multiplex PCR. The profile shows about 30,000 clones, about 93% of them singletons. This rearrangement joins TRBV19 to TRBJ2-3, with 9 bases aligning to TRBD1. The source was unsorted PBMCs, collected about 6.7 years after starting antiretroviral therapy. The clonotype comes from a middle-aged woman with HIV. The CDR3 DNA reads TGTGCCAGTAGGAGGGACAGGGATGGGGATACGCAGTATTTT. Protein product: CASRRDRDGDTQYF.